The rows below give T cell receptor beta chains drawn from one sample of a study of T cell repertoires in ileal Crohn's disease. This table comes from immunoSEQ multiplex PCR, and its TCRdb copy is limited to in-frame clones, with some not included. This table has fewer than 7,500 clones, around 72% appearing once. Sequenced material: ileal tissue. The receptors come from an adult with Crohn's disease. Each CDR3 is given with its conserved first and last residue. Each record gives: clone size, CDR3 length, J gene, V gene, D gene, CDR3 DNA, CDR3 protein. The D gene is left open where the match is weak. Size tells how often a clone was seen (once, few, many) or the class of an expanded clone, and some rows leave it out.

size: few
length: 12
J: TRBJ2-5
V: TRBV18
D: -
DNA: TGTGCCAGCTCACCAGTTAGGGAGACCCAGTACTTC
CDR3: CASSPVRETQYF

size: few
length: 14
J: TRBJ2-7
V: TRBV7-8
D: TRBD2
DNA: TGTGCCAGCAGCCATAGCGGGAGCCCCTACGAGCAGTACTTC
CDR3: CASSHSGSPYEQYF

size: -
length: 13
J: TRBJ2-7
V: TRBV19
D: -
DNA: TGTGCCAGTAGGCTGACAGGAAGGAACGAGCAGTACTTC
CDR3: CASRLTGRNEQYF

size: -
length: 16
J: TRBJ2-3
V: TRBV4-1
D: TRBD2
DNA: TGCGCCAGCAGCTCCAGAGTAGCCCTAGCGGCAGATACGCAGTATTTT
CDR3: CASSSRVALAADTQYF

size: -
length: 14
J: TRBJ2-7
V: TRBV5-1
D: TRBD1
DNA: TGCGCCAGCAGCCCGGGACAGGGGCCCTACGAGCAGTACTTC
CDR3: CASSPGQGPYEQYF

size: -
length: 11
J: TRBJ1-1
V: TRBV7-2
D: -
DNA: TGTGCCAGCGGCAGACAGGTCCAAGCTTTCTTT
CDR3: CASGRQVQAFF

size: few
length: 15
J: TRBJ2-1
V: TRBV9
D: TRBD2
DNA: TGTGCCAGCAGCCCCCGACCAGCGGGGGGGAATGAGCAGTTCTTC
CDR3: CASSPRPAGGNEQFF

size: -
length: 16
J: TRBJ2-5
V: TRBV11-2
D: TRBD2
DNA: TGTGCCAGCAGTGGGGTTGGGGGAGGGGTCCAAGAGACCCAGTACTTC
CDR3: CASSGVGGGVQETQYF

size: -
length: 14
J: TRBJ1-2
V: TRBV10-3
D: -
DNA: TGTGCCATCAAAGCGGGCGCGGATTTTAATGGCTACACCTTC
CDR3: CAIKAGADFNGYTF

size: once
length: 17
J: TRBJ2-1
V: TRBV10-3
D: -
DNA: TGTGCCATCAGTGATTTGGGGACAGCGGGAAATAGAAATGAGCAGTTCTTC
CDR3: CAISDLGTAGNRNEQFF

size: few
length: 10
J: TRBJ2-3
V: TRBV6-4
D: -
DNA: TGTGCCAGCAGTTTCCACACGCAGTATTTT
CDR3: CASSFHTQYF

size: -
length: 15
J: TRBJ1-2
V: TRBV5-1
D: -
DNA: TGCGCCAGCAGATTTTCCTATCAGGGAAACTATGGCTACACCTTC
CDR3: CASRFSYQGNYGYTF

size: -
length: 18
J: TRBJ1-3
V: TRBV4-3
D: -
DNA: TGCGCCAGCAGCCAAGATTCGGGAGGGTCTAATCCTGGAAACACCATATATTTT
CDR3: CASSQDSGGSNPGNTIYF

size: -
length: 15
J: TRBJ2-7
V: TRBV7-9
D: -
DNA: TGTGCCAGCGGCTTAGGCCAGGGAGCTTTCCGCGAGCAGTACTTC
CDR3: CASGLGQGAFREQYF

size: -
length: 14
J: TRBJ1-1
V: TRBV18
D: -
DNA: TGTGCCAGCTCTCCGGACTCCTTGAACACTGAAGCTTTCTTT
CDR3: CASSPDSLNTEAFF

size: -
length: 14
J: TRBJ2-7
V: TRBV10-3
D: TRBD1
DNA: TGTGCCAGCAGTCTAGGACAGGAGAAGGACGAGCAGTACTTC
CDR3: CASSLGQEKDEQYF

size: -
length: 12
J: TRBJ2-2
V: TRBV7-9
D: -
DNA: TGTGCCAGCAGCCCGACAGACGGGGAGCTGTTTTTT
CDR3: CASSPTDGELFF

size: -
length: 15
J: TRBJ1-3
V: TRBV5-1
D: -
DNA: TGCGCCAGCAGCTTCGGGGGCGGCTCTGGAAACACCATATATTTT
CDR3: CASSFGGGSGNTIYF

size: -
length: 14
J: TRBJ1-2
V: TRBV7-2
D: -
DNA: TGTGCCAGCAGCTTGGGGACATCTAACTATGGCTACACCTTC
CDR3: CASSLGTSNYGYTF

size: few
length: 14
J: TRBJ2-2
V: TRBV18
D: -
DNA: TGTGCCAGCGCACCGGGACATGGGACCGGGGAGCTGTTTTTT
CDR3: CASAPGHGTGELFF

size: -
length: 17
J: TRBJ1-1
V: TRBV14
D: -
DNA: TGTGCCAGCAGCCAATCGGATAGGGCTATTTACCCCATGGGAGCTTTCTTT
CDR3: CASSQSDRAIYPMGAFF

size: -
length: 18
J: TRBJ1-2
V: TRBV4-3
D: TRBD1
DNA: TGCGCCAGCAGCCTTTACTCCGGGACAGGGGGCAATAACTATGGCTACACCTTC
CDR3: CASSLYSGTGGNNYGYTF

size: -
length: 15
J: TRBJ2-1
V: TRBV5-1
D: TRBD2
DNA: TGCGCCAGCAGCTTCTTAGCGGGAGCGGAATCTGAGCAGTTCTTC
CDR3: CASSFLAGAESEQFF

size: few
length: 15
J: TRBJ1-1
V: TRBV6-4
D: -
DNA: TGTGCCAGCAGTGACTCGACGGGGCGGAACACTGAAGCTTTCTTT
CDR3: CASSDSTGRNTEAFF

size: -
length: 13
J: TRBJ2-1
V: TRBV9
D: -
DNA: TGTGCCAGCAGCATACTGGACAGCAATGAGCAGTTCTTC
CDR3: CASSILDSNEQFF

size: -
length: 16
J: TRBJ2-1
V: TRBV27
D: -
DNA: TGTGCCAGCAGTCTAACAGGGCGGAGCTCCTACAATGAGCAGTTCTTC
CDR3: CASSLTGRSSYNEQFF

size: -
length: 13
J: TRBJ1-1
V: TRBV2
D: -
DNA: TGTGCCAGCAGCCGGGGGGTGGGAACTGAAGCTTTCTTT
CDR3: CASSRGVGTEAFF

size: -
length: 16
J: TRBJ2-7
V: TRBV5-1
D: TRBD2
DNA: TGCGCCAGCAGCCCCCGACTAGCGGCTTTTACCTACGAGCAGTACTTC
CDR3: CASSPRLAAFTYEQYF

size: once
length: 14
J: TRBJ2-7
V: TRBV6-5
D: -
DNA: TGTGCCAGCAGTCTCAACGGAGGAGGGGACCCGAGGTACTTC
CDR3: CASSLNGGGDPRYF

size: medium-sized
length: 14
J: TRBJ1-1
V: TRBV28
D: -
DNA: TGTGCCAGCAGTCGCCCGGGTTTGAACACTGAAGCTTTCTTT
CDR3: CASSRPGLNTEAFF

size: few
length: 16
J: TRBJ2-2
V: TRBV7-8
D: TRBD1
DNA: TGTGCCAGCAGCTTGACAGGGGGAAGGGACACCGGGGAGCTGTTTTTT
CDR3: CASSLTGGRDTGELFF

size: -
length: 15
J: TRBJ2-7
V: TRBV7-8
D: TRBD1
DNA: TGTGCCAGCAGCTCCAGGACAGGAAACCCCTACGAGCAGTACTTC
CDR3: CASSSRTGNPYEQYF

size: -
length: 14
J: TRBJ2-7
V: TRBV28
D: TRBD1
DNA: TGTGCCAGCAGTAACTTCAGGGGGACCTACGAGCAGTACTTC
CDR3: CASSNFRGTYEQYF

size: -
length: 14
J: TRBJ1-4
V: TRBV15
D: -
DNA: TGTGCCACCAGCAGGGACAGAGAGCATGAAAAACTGTTTTTT
CDR3: CATSRDREHEKLFF

size: -
length: 13
J: TRBJ2-3
V: TRBV12-5
D: -
DNA: TGTGCTAGTGGGGGACAAAACACAGATACGCAGTATTTT
CDR3: CASGGQNTDTQYF

size: -
length: 13
J: TRBJ2-1
V: TRBV7-7
D: -
DNA: TGTGCTAGCAGCTTAACCCGGAACGGTGAGCAGTTCTTC
CDR3: CASSLTRNGEQFF

size: -
length: 15
J: TRBJ2-3
V: TRBV29-1
D: -
DNA: TGCAGCGTCGCCGGGACTCCCCTTAGCACAGATACGCAGTATTTT
CDR3: CSVAGTPLSTDTQYF

size: once
length: 11
J: TRBJ1-6
V: TRBV11-2
D: -
DNA: TGTGCCAGCAGCGCAGCGCGGGGGCTCCACTTT
CDR3: CASSAARGLHF

size: -
length: 12
J: TRBJ1-5
V: TRBV10-3
D: -
DNA: TGTGCCAGCAGTGTCCGGGGATCGGCCCAGCATTTT
CDR3: CASSVRGSAQHF

size: medium-sized
length: 14
J: TRBJ1-2
V: TRBV7-2
D: -
DNA: TGTGCCAGCAGCCCCCCCGCGGGGTATCATGGCTACACCTTC
CDR3: CASSPPAGYHGYTF

size: once
length: 13
J: TRBJ2-7
V: TRBV28
D: -
DNA: TGTGCCAGCATCTATAGGGGGGACTTCAGGCCGTACTTC
CDR3: CASIYRGDFRPYF

size: -
length: 13
J: TRBJ2-1
V: TRBV7-2
D: -
DNA: TGTGCCAGCAGCGATTTCCAAGGGACAGAGCAGTTCTTC
CDR3: CASSDFQGTEQFF

size: -
length: 15
J: TRBJ2-2
V: TRBV6-1
D: TRBD1
DNA: TGTGCCAGCAGGAGGAACAGGGGGAACACCGGGGAGCTGTTTTTT
CDR3: CASRRNRGNTGELFF

size: -
length: 14
J: TRBJ1-1
V: TRBV27
D: -
DNA: TGTGCCACCAGATCGCCCGGGACCTACACTGAAGCTTTCTTT
CDR3: CATRSPGTYTEAFF

size: -
length: 18
J: TRBJ2-1
V: TRBV18
D: TRBD2
DNA: TGTGCCAGCTCACCACGGACTAGCGGGAAAGGGCGGCGGCATGAGCAGTTCTTC
CDR3: CASSPRTSGKGRRHEQFF

size: -
length: 14
J: TRBJ1-1
V: TRBV11-2
D: TRBD1
DNA: TGTGCCAGCAGCGCGACAACAGGGGGCACTGAAGCTTTCTTT
CDR3: CASSATTGGTEAFF

size: medium-sized
length: 15
J: TRBJ2-1
V: TRBV11-3
D: -
DNA: TGTGCCAGCAGCTTAGGAGTTGGCAGGGGCAATGAGCAGTTCTTC
CDR3: CASSLGVGRGNEQFF

size: -
length: 16
J: TRBJ1-5
V: TRBV27
D: -
DNA: TGTGCCAGTAAAAATAGGCCCGCACGGGGGTCTCAGCCCCAGCATTTT
CDR3: CASKNRPARGSQPQHF

size: -
length: 16
J: TRBJ2-6
V: TRBV19
D: -
DNA: TGTGCCAGTAGTGGACGGGGACAAACTGGGGCCAACGTCCTGACTTTC
CDR3: CASSGRGQTGANVLTF

size: -
length: 16
J: TRBJ2-2
V: TRBV18
D: -
DNA: TGTGCCAGCTCACCTATGGTGACAGGAGTCACCGGGGAGCTGTTTTTT
CDR3: CASSPMVTGVTGELFF